This T cell receptor (beta chain) came from a study of CD8 T cells in ankylosing spondylitis. Each CDR3 protein gets one entry after TCRdb re-called the 5' RACE reads with MiXCR. The repertoire holds 390,000 or so distinct CDR3 sequences, with more than 20% as singletons. This CDR3 contains 16 residues. Looked up from germline, CDR1 is SGHRS and CDR2 is YFSETQ. V was pared by 2 bases and J by 0 bases, with 14 bases between. This clonotype was observed a handful of times. The antigen is unknown. Points from the study as a whole: A motif of under ten highly homologous TCR beta variants was seen as apparently characteristic of ankylosing spondylitis blood.

The source is a male donor with ankylosing spondylitis. The chain joins TRBV5-1 to TRBJ2-5; D is tentatively TRBD1 or TRBD2 (5 bases each). Input material: blood, either unsorted or a sorted T cell fraction (not recorded which). CDR3 nucleotide sequence: TGCGCCAGCAGCTTATCGGGGCAAGGGAACCAAGAGACCCAGTACTTC. This sequence encodes CASSLSGQGNQETQYF.